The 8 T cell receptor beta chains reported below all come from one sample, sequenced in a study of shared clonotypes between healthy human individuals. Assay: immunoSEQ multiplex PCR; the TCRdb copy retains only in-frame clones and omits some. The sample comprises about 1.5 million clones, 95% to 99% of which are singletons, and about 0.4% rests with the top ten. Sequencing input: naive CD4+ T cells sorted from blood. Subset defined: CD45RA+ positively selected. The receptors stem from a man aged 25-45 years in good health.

Here the CDR3 reads CASSPAGETGELFF. CDR3 in DNA: TGTGCCAGCAGCCCCGCGGGGGAGACCGGGGAGCTGTTTTTT. The genes are TRBV7-3 and TRBJ2-2; 7 nucleotides align to TRBD2. The CDR3 is 14 amino acids. J gave up 5 bases and V 5 bases, and 5 bases lay outside the gene matches. Germline V CDR1 and CDR2: SGHTA, FQGTGA.

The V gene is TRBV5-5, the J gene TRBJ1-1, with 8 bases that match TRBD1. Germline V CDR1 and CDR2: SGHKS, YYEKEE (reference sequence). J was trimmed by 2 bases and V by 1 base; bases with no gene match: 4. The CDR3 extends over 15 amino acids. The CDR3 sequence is CASSLSQGVNTEAFF. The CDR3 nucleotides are TGTGCCAGCAGCTTGTCACAGGGGGTTAACACTGAAGCTTTCTTT.

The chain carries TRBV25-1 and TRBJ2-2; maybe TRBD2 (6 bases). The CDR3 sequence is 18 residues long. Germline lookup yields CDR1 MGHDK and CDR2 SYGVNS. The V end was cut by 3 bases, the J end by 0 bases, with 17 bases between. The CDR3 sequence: CASSDIRGLPANTGELFF. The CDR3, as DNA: TGTGCCAGCAGTGACATTCGCGGACTACCCGCGAACACCGGGGAGCTGTTTTTT.

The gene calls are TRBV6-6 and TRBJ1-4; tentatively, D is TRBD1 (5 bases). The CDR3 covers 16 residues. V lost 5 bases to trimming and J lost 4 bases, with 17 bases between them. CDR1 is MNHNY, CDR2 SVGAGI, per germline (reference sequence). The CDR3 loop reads CASSRPGVGGNEKLFF. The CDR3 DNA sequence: TGTGCCAGCAGTCGTCCGGGGGTCGGAGGTAATGAAAAACTGTTTTTT.

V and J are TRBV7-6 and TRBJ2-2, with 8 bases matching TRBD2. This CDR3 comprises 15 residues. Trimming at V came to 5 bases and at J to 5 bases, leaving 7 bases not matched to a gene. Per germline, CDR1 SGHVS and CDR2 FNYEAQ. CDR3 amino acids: CASSPGTSGTGELFF. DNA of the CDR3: TGTGCCAGCAGCCCTGGGACTAGTGGGACCGGGGAGCTGTTTTTT.

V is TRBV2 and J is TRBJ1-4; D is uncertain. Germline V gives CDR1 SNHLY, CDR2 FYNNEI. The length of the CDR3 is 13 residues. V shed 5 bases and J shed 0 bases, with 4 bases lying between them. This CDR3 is CASSLATNEKLFF. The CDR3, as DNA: TGTGCCAGCAGTTTGGCAACTAATGAAAAACTGTTTTTT.

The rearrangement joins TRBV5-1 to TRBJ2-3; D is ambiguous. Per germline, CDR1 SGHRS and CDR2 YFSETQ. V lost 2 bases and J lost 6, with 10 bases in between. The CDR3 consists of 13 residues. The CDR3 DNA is TGCGCCAGCAGCTTATATAACGCGGATACGCAGTATTTT. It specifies CASSLYNADTQYF.

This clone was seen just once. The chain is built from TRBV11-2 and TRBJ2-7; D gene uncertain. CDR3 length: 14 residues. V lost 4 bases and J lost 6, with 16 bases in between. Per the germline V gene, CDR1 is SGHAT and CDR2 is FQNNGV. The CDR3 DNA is TGTGCCAGCAGCTCCAGCTTGGGCATCTTCGAGCAGTACTTC. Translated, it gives CASSSSLGIFEQYF.